This T cell receptor (beta chain) was captured in a study of identical twins. This clonotype appeared many times. No antigen is known for it. TCRdb fed the 5' RACE reads into MiXCR, producing one record per CDR3 protein. The profile shows around 510,000 distinct CDR3 sequences, around 15% of them singletons. This CDR3 comprises 13 residues. Deletions cut 6 bases from V and 2 bases from J, with 11 bases between. CDR1 is MNHEY, CDR2 SVGEGT, per germline. Whole-study findings and limits: Out-of-frame alpha sequences shared between twins exhibited an excess of low generation probability.

These same data were also listed under a study on yellow fever vaccine responses in identical twins.

The receptor was isolated from a woman under 30 in good health. The sample taken for sequencing was CD4+ T cells sorted from blood. This sequence joins TRBV6-2 or TRBV6-3 and TRBJ2-7; no definite D call. The CDR3 DNA sequence: TGTGCCAGCAGCTCAGATTTAGCCTACGAGCAGTACTTC. Protein: CASSSDLAYEQYF.